A single T cell receptor (beta chain) is shown here with its context. No antigen is known for it. Base-call qualities are not available, and no considerably larger clone is one nucleotide away. From its cysteine to its phenylalanine, the CDR3 spans 15 amino acids. Of all the DNA, just the CDR3 is kept, 45 bases in frame from base 1. The germline V gene yields SGHRS for CDR1 and YFSETQ for CDR2. Trimming removed 4 bases from V and 0 bases from J, leaving 10 bases between the germline ends. The sample originates from a study of cytomegalovirus exposure and HLA in healthy donors (dated by TCRdb to 2015 to 2018). Notes on the research overall: The 666 repertoires of the first cohort and the 95 to 150 validation repertoires were produced on the same platform, according to a later analysis. Along with the approximately 700-subject first cohort, a separate validation cohort of around 110 different subjects was used. High-throughput TCR immunosequencing, statistical association of individual TCRs with disease status, and machine learning were combined to predict cytomegalovirus infection status. The study aimed to test whether cataloging public T cell receptors could reveal signatures of past pathogen exposure.

The donors were included in the validation cohort of 120 subjects, a group kept apart from the roughly 730-subject first cohort. Libraries were built with the immunoSEQ multiplex PCR assay. Concerning the study's data processing: To diagnose cytomegalovirus status from the catalog of TCR beta chain sequences, a statistical classification framework was built. TCRdb carries this immuneACCESS record with in-frame sequences only. Its versions omit some clonotypes, under half of them owing to an unresolved V gene in the studies checked, with the rest unexplained. The DNA gave D and trimming, while V, J and clone size come from that table. The sample has 80,000 to 100,000 clones on record, more than 75% of them singletons. Of the sample, 6% to 6.5% is held by the ten largest clones. Broader findings and caveats from the paper: In vitro tests confirmed that a few of the cytomegalovirus-associated TCR beta chains recognize cytomegalovirus antigens. The authors suggested that the approach could potentially be generalized to other disease states and immunological phenotypes. In both the original and validation cohorts, the classifier was reported to diagnose cytomegalovirus status with high specificity and sensitivity. A total of some 180 TCR beta chains were listed by the study as associated with cytomegalovirus. The validation cohort had no HLA typing available for a later analysis, so co-occurrence within that cohort was assessed over all 120 or so repertoires. While some public TCRs were present in many individuals, most TCR sequences turned up only very rarely across donors. In a later analysis, TCRs clustered in the first cohort were found to also tend to co-occur in the 120 or so validation repertoires, with 90% to 95% of cluster scores above 0.

The sequencing sample was made of PBMCs. This sequence originates from a man between 18 and 35 years old in good health and CMV-seropositive. This chain joins TRBV5-1 to TRBJ1-4; there is no confident call for the D gene. Read as DNA, the sequence is TGCGCCAGCAGCCCCGAGATGACAACTAATGAAAAACTGTTTTTT. Translated, this is CASSPEMTTNEKLFF.